This TCR beta chain was documented in a study of OX40 agonist ivuxolimab in advanced cancers. Study-level information: Cohort: roughly 80% men, mean age around 55, aged about 20 to 90. Broader study findings: Both blood CD4+ and CD8+ T cells showed clonal growth by week 6 at 0.1 to 3.0 mg/kg.

Comment on this clone: Antigen specificity is unknown.

V lost 5 bases, J lost 4 bases, and 9 bases lay in between. This CDR3 is built from 11 residues. The germline V gene encodes CDR1 DFQATT and CDR2 SNEGSKA (reference sequence). Assay used: immunoSEQ multiplex PCR; TCRdb lists only in-frame clones, some missing. The sample yields over 20,000 clones, around 80% seen once. The rearrangement uses TRBV20-1 and TRBJ2-7; D may be TRBD1 (6 bases). The receptor was derived from an adult with an advanced solid tumor such as melanoma, head and neck, liver or kidney cancer. The sequences come from CD4+ or CD8+ T cells sorted from blood, collected in a trial of the OX40 agonist ivuxolimab. The CDR3: CSAPQGYEQYF. CDR3 nucleotides: TGCAGTGCTCCACAGGGATACGAGCAGTACTTC.